Below, 8 T cell receptor beta chains from the same sample are listed, as sequenced in a study of cytomegalovirus exposure and HLA in healthy donors. The PCR employed 60 Vbeta primers together with 13 Jbeta primers. Some clones are missing from TCRdb's copy, which holds only in-frame ones; the method was immunoSEQ multiplex PCR. The table includes approximately 200,000 clones, about 77% detected once. The sequenced sample consisted of PBMCs. The source of these receptors is a young man in good health and CMV-seropositive.

CDR3 sequence reads: CASSPGQGAYNEQFF. The CDR3 DNA reads TGCGCCAGCAGCCCGGGACAGGGGGCATACAATGAGCAGTTCTTC. The V gene is TRBV5-1, the J gene TRBJ2-1; TRBD1 agrees at 12 bases. V shed 4 bases and J 4 bases; nucleotides not matched to a gene: 3. The CDR3 totals 15 residues. CDR1 and CDR2 from the germline V gene are SGHRS and YFSETQ.

The chain carries TRBV30 and TRBJ2-7; TRBD1 might be the D (6 bases). The V end lost 3 bases, the J end lost 0 bases, and 12 bases lay between the germline ends. The CDR3 covers 14 residues. Germline V gene lookup returns CDR1 GTSNPN and CDR2 SVGIG (reference sequence). CDR3 sequence reads: CAWSYTGSSYEQYF. DNA for the CDR3: TGTGCCTGGAGCTACACAGGGAGCTCCTACGAGCAGTACTTC.

This clone was seen only once. The chain couples TRBV28 to TRBJ2-7; tentatively, D is TRBD1 (5 bases). V was trimmed by 3 bases and J by 6 bases, leaving 15 bases between them. Germline loops: CDR1 MDHEN, CDR2 SYDVKM. The CDR3 contains 14 residues. DNA for the CDR3: TGTGCCAGCAGTTTCACAGGAGAGGTAGGCGAGCAGTACTTC. Its translation is CASSFTGEVGEQYF.

The J gene is TRBJ1-6, the V gene TRBV6-5; possible D gene TRBD1, 6 bases. V was cut by 4 bases and J by 3 bases, with 10 bases left in between. CDR3 length: 15 residues. Germline V gene lookup returns CDR1 MNHEY and CDR2 SVGAGI. CDR3 coding DNA: TGTGCCAGCAGTTTCACAGGGATCTATAATTCACCCCTCCACTTT. This translates into CASSFTGIYNSPLHF.

The chain couples TRBV29-1 to TRBJ2-5; 16 positions match TRBD2. Germline V gene sequence: CDR1 SQVTM, CDR2 ANQGSEA. CDR3 length equals 16 residues. With V trimmed by 6 bases and J by 5 bases, 9 bases remained unmatched. The CDR3 DNA sequence: TGCAGCGTGAAGGGACTAGCGGGGGGGCCGGGGGAGACCCAGTACTTC. Translating gives CSVKGLAGGPGETQYF.

The chain recombines TRBV9 with TRBJ2-5, with 8 bases aligning to TRBD1. With V trimmed by 8 bases and J by 4 bases, 10 bases remained unmatched. From germline, CDR1 is SGDLS and CDR2 YYNGEE. The CDR3 sequence is 14 residues long. CDR3 in DNA: TGTGCCAGTGAGGAGACAGGGGCAGGAGAGACCCAGTACTTC. This gives the protein CASEETGAGETQYF.

This chain links TRBV30 with TRBJ2-7; 8 bases agree with TRBD2. The V gene end was trimmed by 0 bases and the J gene end by 12 bases; junction bases not matched to a gene: 10. Germline-derived CDR1 and CDR2 are GTSNPN and SVGIG (reference sequence). The CDR3 spans 13 residues. CDR3 residues: CAWSVREGTITYF. CDR3 nucleotide sequence: TGTGCCTGGAGTGTACGGGAGGGGACTATTACGTACTTC.

The gene calls are TRBV18 and TRBJ1-5; D gene unclear. Germline CDR1 and CDR2: KGHSH and LQKENI. The CDR3 contains 16 residues. The V end was cut by 3 bases, the J end by 4 bases, with 16 bases between. The CDR3 coding sequence is TGTGCCAGCTCACCGATCGGCGCGGGGAGTAATCAGCCCCAGCATTTT. This codes for CASSPIGAGSNQPQHF.